Detailed here is one T cell receptor (beta chain). Its antigen is unidentified. Per the germline V gene, CDR1 is SGHVS and CDR2 is FQNEAQ. The CDR3 loop spans 11 amino acids. The record originates from a study of post-analysis software for immune sequencing data. The overall study: Included courses were relapsing-remitting and secondary progressive multiple sclerosis; progressive-relapsing multiple sclerosis was also included.

Prepared TCR beta cDNA libraries contained unique molecular identifiers. Between about 0.95 and 11 million T cells gave rise to hundreds of thousands of cDNA molecules. TCRdb itself ran the PCR reads through MiXCR, one entry per CDR3 protein. The sample contains hundreds of thousands of distinct CDR3 sequences, around 53% of which appear only once. Overall study findings and caveats: With F measure, samples from one preparation batch clustered together strongly. Diversity measured as normalized Chao1 was significantly lower in multiple sclerosis patients than in controls. When patients were compared with controls, 5 or 6 TRBV segments were more frequent, TRBV5-6, TRBV5-1 and TRBV20-1 among them.

The TCR comes from a girl under 18 with multiple sclerosis. Sequences were obtained from blood. The chain is built from TRBV7-8 and TRBJ2-7; D gene ambiguous. The J call may be faulty, since TRBJ2-5 better matches the DNA end. For the CDR3, the DNA is TGTGCCAGCACCATGTTGGAGACCCAGTACTTC. It codes for CASTMLETQYF.